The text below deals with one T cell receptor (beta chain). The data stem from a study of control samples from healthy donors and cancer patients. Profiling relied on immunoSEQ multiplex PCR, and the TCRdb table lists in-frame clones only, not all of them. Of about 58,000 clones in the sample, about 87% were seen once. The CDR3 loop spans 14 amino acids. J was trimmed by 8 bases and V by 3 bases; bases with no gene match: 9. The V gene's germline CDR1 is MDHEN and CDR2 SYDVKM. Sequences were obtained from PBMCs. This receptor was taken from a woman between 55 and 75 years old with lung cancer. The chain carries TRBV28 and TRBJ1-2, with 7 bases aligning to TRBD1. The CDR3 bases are TGTGCCAGCAGTTTGCCGGGACAGTTATGGGGCTACACCTTC. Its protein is CASSLPGQLWGYTF.